The source of this T cell receptor (beta chain) is a study of PD-1 blockade in classical Hodgkin lymphoma (TCRdb year 2020). Background on the whole study: Nivolumab dosing was 3 mg/kg intravenously every 2 weeks, continuing until either disease progression or unacceptable toxicity. A peripheral blood immune signature of response to PD-1 blockade in classical Hodgkin lymphoma was defined using TCR beta sequencing and CyTOF. Study-wide findings and limitations: The study covered only a single clinical trial cohort, and the causes of the repertoire differences, possibly disease activity or prior therapy, were still not defined. A significant rise by C4D1 was seen in CD4+ but not CD8+ TCR diversity (p=0.0027 vs p=0.16), with the rise being most apparent in complete responders (p=0.02). Lower diversity was seen in patients whose nivolumab began less than 1 year after ASCT, and these patients were left out of later analyses so that immune reconstitution would not confound the results. Baseline TCR diversity was reported to be lower in newly diagnosed patients than in healthy donors, and even lower in relapsed/refractory patients. Trial patients with a complete response had baseline diversity similar to that of newly diagnosed patients, while partial responders and progressors had significantly lower diversity.

This specimen's time point label, interpreted: cycle 1 day 1 (C1D1), immediately before nivolumab initiation. Every trial patient had relapsed after autologous stem cell transplantation, and cohorts A, B and C differed in prior brentuximab vedotin exposure. The trial cohort included more than 55 patients with relapsed/refractory classical Hodgkin lymphoma, and each patient had a best overall response of complete response, partial response or progressive disease. Single-agent nivolumab was administered to trial patients in the multi-cohort phase II CheckMate 205 trial. An independent review committee assessed best overall response by applying the 2007 International Working Group response criteria. Trial PBMCs were collected immediately before nivolumab initiation (C1D1) and during therapy at cycle 2 day 1 and cycle 4 day 1. Peripheral blood was collected in 8 mL Vacutainer Cell Preparation Tubes, from which PBMCs were isolated by centrifugation and then cryopreserved.

Only one count was recorded for this clone. Its antigen is still unknown. No per-base quality is available; no much larger clone lies one base away. As encoded in the germline V gene, CDR1 is SGHRS while CDR2 is YFSETQ. Including the terminal cysteine and phenylalanine, the CDR3 comprises 14 residues. This entry keeps only the CDR3 DNA: 42 bases, framed from base 1. V was cut back by 2 bases and J by 2 bases, leaving a gap of 10 bases between them. Genomic DNA was extracted with the Qiagen DNeasy kit from unsorted PBMCs and from negatively selected CD4+ and CD8+ fractions. TCR beta CDR3 regions were amplified by immunoSEQ multiplex PCR using primers annealing to V and J segments. A synthetic immune receptor repertoire was used to minimize amplification bias, and any remaining bias was removed computationally after sequencing. The authors' pipeline ran thus. Repertoire diversity was quantified as the Shannon entropy index using custom Python scripts. Unsorted, CD4+ and CD8+ repertoires were analyzed separately, except for combined analyses in which CD4+ and CD8+ sequences were merged in silico. A clone counted as expanded when the clone's frequency after treatment rose at least 2-fold relative to C1D1, and clones undetected at baseline were given a pseudocount of 0.5. Singleton clones were defined as clones with 0 or 1 copy at C1D1, and non-singleton clones were defined as clones with 2 or more copies. Clones expanded in unsorted samples were assigned a CD4+, CD8+ or unknown annotation through matching of protein sequences in sorted samples from the same patient. Wilcoxon tests on paired samples were used to test changes in diversity from C1D1 to C4D1. Not all clones reach the TCRdb copy of this immuneACCESS table, which keeps in-frame sequences only. Checked studies attribute under half of the gap to unresolved V genes and leave the rest unexplained. V, J and clone size are taken as reported in that table, and D and trimming were inferred from the DNA itself. The sample has under 60,000 clones on record, around 70% of them singletons. Clones ranked in the top ten supply 9.5% to 12% of the sample.

The TCR comes from a human donor with classical Hodgkin lymphoma. Sample: peripheral blood mononuclear cells (PBMCs), taken at baseline. The chain is encoded by TRBV5-1 joined to TRBJ1-1; no D gene is confidently identified. The DNA sequence is given as TGCGCCAGCAGCTTTCGGGTGGGAAACACTGAAGCTTTCTTT. Translation gives CASSFRVGNTEAFF.